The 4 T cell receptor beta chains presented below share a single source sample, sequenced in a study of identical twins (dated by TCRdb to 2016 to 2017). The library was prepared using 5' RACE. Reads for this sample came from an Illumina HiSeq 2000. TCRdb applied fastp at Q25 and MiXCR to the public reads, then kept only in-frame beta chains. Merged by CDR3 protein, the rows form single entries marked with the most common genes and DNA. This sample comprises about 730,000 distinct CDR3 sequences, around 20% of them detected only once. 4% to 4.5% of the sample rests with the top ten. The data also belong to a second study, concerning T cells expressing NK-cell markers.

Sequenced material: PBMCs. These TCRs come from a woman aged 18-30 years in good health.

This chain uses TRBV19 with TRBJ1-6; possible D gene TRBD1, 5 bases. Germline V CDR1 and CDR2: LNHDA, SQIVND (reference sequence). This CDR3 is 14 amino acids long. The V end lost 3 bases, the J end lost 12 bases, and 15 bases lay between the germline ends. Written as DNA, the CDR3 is TGTGCCAGTAGTATTGGGCAGGGAGGTAGACCCCTCCACTTT. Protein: CASSIGQGGRPLHF.

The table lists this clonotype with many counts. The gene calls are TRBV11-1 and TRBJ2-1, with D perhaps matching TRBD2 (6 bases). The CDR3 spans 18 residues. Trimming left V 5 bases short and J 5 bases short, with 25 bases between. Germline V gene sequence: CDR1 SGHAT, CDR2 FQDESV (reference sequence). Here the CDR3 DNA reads TGTGCCAGCAGCATTTCAGTGGGGGGAGCGAGCCAGAACAATGAGCAGTTCTTC. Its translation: CASSISVGGASQNNEQFF.

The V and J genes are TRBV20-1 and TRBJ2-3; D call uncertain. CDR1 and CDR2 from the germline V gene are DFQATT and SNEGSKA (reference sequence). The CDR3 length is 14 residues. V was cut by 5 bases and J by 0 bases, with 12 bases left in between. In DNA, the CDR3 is TGCAGTGCTGTTTACCGTCCCAGCACAGATACGCAGTATTTT. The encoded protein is CSAVYRPSTDTQYF.

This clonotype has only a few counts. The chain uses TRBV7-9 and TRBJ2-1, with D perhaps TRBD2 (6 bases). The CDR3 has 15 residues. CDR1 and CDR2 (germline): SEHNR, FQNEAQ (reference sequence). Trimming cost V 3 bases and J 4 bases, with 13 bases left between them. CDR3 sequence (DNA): TGTGCCAGCAGCTTTACGGGAGAGGGGTACAATGAGCAGTTCTTC. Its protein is CASSFTGEGYNEQFF.